A selection of T cell receptor beta chains follows, all from one sample in a study of Ad26.COV2.S vaccination and SARS-CoV-2 variants. Libraries were prepared by immunoSEQ multiplex PCR; TCRdb keeps only in-frame clonotypes and omits some of them. Of about 410,000 clones detected, around 91% appear once; the ten largest clones hold 1.5% to 2%. The specimen comprised peripheral blood, sampled in a trial of Ad26.COV2.S vaccine versus placebo. All receptors come from a person aged 18 to 65 who received the Ad26.COV2.S COVID-19 vaccine or a placebo. Each CDR3 is given with its conserved first and last residue. Fields, in order: clone size, V gene, D gene, J gene, CDR3 DNA, CDR3 protein. A D gene is named only where the DNA matches it firmly. Expanded clones get a size class; other rows say once, few or many, or leave the size out.

abundance: .
v_gene: TRBV5-1
d_gene: .
j_gene: TRBJ2-6
CDR3nt: TGCGCCAGCAGCTCGCTACAACAGGGCTCTGGGGCCAACGTCCTGACTTTC
CDR3aa: CASSSLQQGSGANVLTF

abundance: .
v_gene: TRBV19
d_gene: .
j_gene: TRBJ1-5
CDR3nt: TGTGCCAGTAAGAATGGGGAGAGGTTTGGTCAGCCCCAGCATTTT
CDR3aa: CASKNGERFGQPQHF

abundance: .
v_gene: TRBV28
d_gene: .
j_gene: TRBJ1-5
CDR3nt: TGTGCCAGCAGTTGGGGGGATCAGCCCCAGCATTTT
CDR3aa: CASSWGDQPQHF

abundance: .
v_gene: TRBV9
d_gene: TRBD1
j_gene: TRBJ1-3
CDR3nt: TGTGCCAGCAGCGCGCACCCGGGACAGGGGGCTCTCTCTGGAAACACCATATATTTT
CDR3aa: CASSAHPGQGALSGNTIYF

abundance: .
v_gene: TRBV6-5
d_gene: .
j_gene: TRBJ1-5
CDR3nt: TGTGCCGTCAGGGCCCCTAATCAGCCCCAGCATTTT
CDR3aa: CAVRAPNQPQHF

abundance: .
v_gene: TRBV4-1
d_gene: TRBD2
j_gene: TRBJ2-7
CDR3nt: TGCGCCAGCAGCCAACCCGGCCTAGCGGGTTACGAGCAGTACTTC
CDR3aa: CASSQPGLAGYEQYF

abundance: once
v_gene: TRBV6-2/TRBV6-3
d_gene: .
j_gene: TRBJ1-1
CDR3nt: TGTGCCAGCAGTTACTCCCTAATCAGCAGGACTGAAGCTTTCTTT
CDR3aa: CASSYSLISRTEAFF

abundance: .
v_gene: TRBV30
d_gene: TRBD2
j_gene: TRBJ2-3
CDR3nt: TGTGCCTGGAGTAGCGGGAGCGGGGATACGCAGTATTTT
CDR3aa: CAWSSGSGDTQYF

abundance: .
v_gene: TRBV5-6
d_gene: .
j_gene: TRBJ2-3
CDR3nt: TGTGCCAGCAGCTTGTTGGGGCCAGATACGCAGTATTTT
CDR3aa: CASSLLGPDTQYF

abundance: .
v_gene: TRBV28
d_gene: .
j_gene: TRBJ2-2
CDR3nt: TGTGCCAGCAGTTTAAGGTCGTGGAAGTTAGAGAACACCGGGGAGCTGTTTTTT
CDR3aa: CASSLRSWKLENTGELFF

abundance: .
v_gene: TRBV10-3
d_gene: TRBD2
j_gene: TRBJ2-1
CDR3nt: TGTGCCATCAGTGGGCGGACTAGAGGGGATGAGCAGTTCTTC
CDR3aa: CAISGRTRGDEQFF

abundance: few
v_gene: TRBV30
d_gene: TRBD2
j_gene: TRBJ2-3
CDR3nt: TGTGCCTGGAGTGTACGACTAGCGGGATCCGCCCCAGATACGCAGTATTTT
CDR3aa: CAWSVRLAGSAPDTQYF

abundance: .
v_gene: TRBV6-2/TRBV6-3
d_gene: .
j_gene: TRBJ2-3
CDR3nt: TGTGCCAGCAGTGGCGGGTTAGCGAGCACAGATACGCAGTATTTT
CDR3aa: CASSGGLASTDTQYF

abundance: .
v_gene: TRBV3-1/TRBV3-2
d_gene: TRBD1
j_gene: TRBJ2-2
CDR3nt: TGTGCCAGCAGGCCGACAGGGGGAGGAACCGGGGAGCTGTTTTTT
CDR3aa: CASRPTGGGTGELFF

abundance: .
v_gene: TRBV2
d_gene: TRBD1
j_gene: TRBJ1-1
CDR3nt: TGTGCCAGCAGCCTACCCGGGACAGGGAAATCCCCTCATGAAGCTTTCTTT
CDR3aa: CASSLPGTGKSPHEAFF

abundance: once
v_gene: TRBV12-3/TRBV12-4
d_gene: TRBD1
j_gene: TRBJ1-2
CDR3nt: TGTGCCATCTACAGGGGCCGGGATGGCTACACCTTC
CDR3aa: CAIYRGRDGYTF

abundance: .
v_gene: TRBV5-4
d_gene: .
j_gene: TRBJ2-7
CDR3nt: TGTGCCAGCAGCGGGAGAGGGATCTACGAGCAGTACTTC
CDR3aa: CASSGRGIYEQYF

abundance: .
v_gene: TRBV30
d_gene: .
j_gene: TRBJ1-2
CDR3nt: TGTGCCTGGAGTGGGGCATGGGGCTACACCTTC
CDR3aa: CAWSGAWGYTF